This TCR beta chain was sequenced in a study of Graves' ophthalmopathy and Graves' hyperthyroidism. Study conclusions and caveats: The model predicted ophthalmopathy progression with roughly 70% sensitivity and around 72% specificity.

Amplification of the TCR beta CDR3 regions used RNA transcripts (as template). After a first-round RT-PCR with HTBI primers, a second-round multiplex PCR was run. TCRdb used MiXCR to reprocess the multiplex PCR reads, holding one entry per CDR3 protein. The data contain roughly 500,000 distinct CDR3 sequences, roughly 14% of them singletons. There are a few counts of this clonotype. Its cognate antigen is unknown. The V and J ends lost 3 bases and 1 base, in that order; junction bases with no gene match: 11. CDR3 size: 19 residues. Per germline, CDR1 MGHRA and CDR2 YSYEKL. This chain uses TRBV4-1 with TRBJ2-7; 14 bases line up with TRBD2. The receptor comes from a woman between 25 and 40 years old with Graves' ophthalmopathy. What was sequenced was blood. The CDR3 region is CASSHGGGLAGADSYEQYF. CDR3 DNA sequence: TGCGCCAGCAGCCACGGAGGGGGACTAGCGGGGGCCGATTCCTACGAGCAGTACTTC.